Following are 14 T cell receptor beta chains from one sample sequenced in a study of blood T cell repertoires in COVID-19. Repertoires were generated with immunoSEQ multiplex PCR, while TCRdb's copy carries only in-frame clones and drops some. The sample yields 150,000 to 200,000 clones, around four fifths seen once. The sequenced sample was peripheral blood. The receptors derive from a woman between 35 and 50 years old with acute or convalescent COVID-19.

The CDR3 region is CASSSNLQGSGNTIYF. The CDR3 DNA reads TGCGCCAGCAGCTCGAACCTACAGGGCTCTGGAAACACCATATATTTT. The chain uses TRBV5-1 and TRBJ1-3, with D perhaps matching TRBD1 (6 bases). The V gene's germline CDR1 is SGHRS and CDR2 YFSETQ. V dropped 3 bases and J dropped 0 bases, with 13 bases sitting between them. The CDR3 length is 16 residues.

The rearrangement uses TRBV28 and TRBJ2-2, with 8 bases fitting TRBD1. Germline V gene data show CDR1 as MDHEN and CDR2 as SYDVKM. CDR3 length: 16 residues. Germline trimming cut 2 bases from V and 4 bases from J; bases unmatched to any gene: 6. CDR3 sequence reads: CASSLGSRGRTGELFF. Here the CDR3 DNA reads TGTGCCAGCAGTTTAGGGTCCAGGGGGCGCACCGGGGAGCTGTTTTTT.

V is TRBV11-2 and J is TRBJ2-7, with 7 bases identical to TRBD1. This CDR3 is built from 13 residues. Germline CDR1 SGHAT, CDR2 FQNNGV. Trimming cost V 5 bases and J 2 bases; bases outside gene matches: 3. The CDR3 region is CASSNQGAYEQYF. CDR3 nucleotides: TGTGCCAGCAGCAACCAGGGGGCCTACGAGCAGTACTTC.

In nucleotides, the CDR3 is TGTGCCAGCAGTTTGTTGGGACAGGGGGGAAAACTGTTTTTT. Amino acids: CASSLLGQGGKLFF. V and J are TRBV28 and TRBJ1-4; 11 bases line up with TRBD1. The CDR3 consists of 14 residues. With V trimmed by 3 bases and J by 10 bases, 4 bases remained unmatched. The germline CDR1 and CDR2 sequences are MDHEN and SYDVKM.

This chain joins TRBV2 and TRBJ1-6, with D possibly being TRBD1 (5 bases). Trimming removed 6 bases at V and 10 bases at J, with 19 bases between. Germline-derived CDR1 and CDR2 are SNHLY and FYNNEI. The CDR3 has 15 residues. CDR3 coding DNA: TGTGCCAGCAGACCTGAGTCCGGGGGGGGATCACCCCTCCACTTT. It encodes CASRPESGGGSPLHF. The full variable domain, with the rest looked up from reference TRBV2 and TRBJ1-6, is EPEVTQTPSHQVTQMGQEVILRCVPISNHLYFYWYRQILGQKVEFLVSFYNNEISEKSEIFDDQFSVERPDGSNFTLKIRSTKLEDSAMYFCASRPESGGGSPLHFGNGTRLTVT.

The chain links TRBV10-3 to TRBJ2-1, with a weak D call TRBD1 (5 bases). Germline assignment: CDR1 ENHRY and CDR2 SYGVKD. V lost 6 bases, J lost 0 bases, and 15 bases lay in between. This CDR3 spans 16 amino acids. DNA of the CDR3: TGTGCCATCAGAGAAGGACATGTCGGCTCCTACAATGAGCAGTTCTTC. This translates into CAIREGHVGSYNEQFF.

The table lists this clone with a few counts. The chain is built from TRBV28 and TRBJ1-5; D gene uncertain. Trimming took off 5 bases at V and 9 bases at J, with 14 bases between the two ends. The CDR3 extends over 13 amino acids. The V gene's germline CDR1 is MDHEN and CDR2 SYDVKM. The DNA of the CDR3 is TGTGCCAGCAGTAAAACAGAACAGTGGCCCCAGCATTTT. As protein: CASSKTEQWPQHF.

CDR3 sequence (DNA): TGTGCCAGCAATATGCAAACGGAGGGAGCTGGTACAGATACGCAGTATTTT. This codes for CASNMQTEGAGTDTQYF. This sequence joins TRBV9 and TRBJ2-3, with D possibly being TRBD2 (6 bases). The V and J ends lost 6 bases and 3 bases respectively, with 23 bases between them. Per the germline V gene, CDR1 is SGDLS and CDR2 is YYNGEE. The CDR3 loop spans 17 amino acids.

V gene TRBV24-1 combines with J gene TRBJ1-5; D unclear. In germline, CDR1 is KGHDR, CDR2 SFDVKD. The length of the CDR3 is 12 residues. Deletions cut 4 bases from V and 5 bases from J, with 5 bases between. The CDR3, as DNA: TGTGCCACCAGTGAGGCCGATCAGCCCCAGCATTTT. It codes for CATSEADQPQHF.

The CDR3 DNA follows: TGTGCCAGCAGTCCCGACAAGGTCTATGGCTACACCTTC. This translates into CASSPDKVYGYTF. V is TRBV6-5 and J is TRBJ1-2; D gene ambiguous. Per germline, CDR1 MNHEY and CDR2 SVGAGI. V was clipped by 5 bases and J by 4 bases, with 11 bases between them. The CDR3 has 13 residues.

The CDR3, as DNA: TGCGCCAGCAGCCGGGGACAGGGTGGAGAGACCCAGTACTTC. Translated: CASSRGQGGETQYF. The gene calls are TRBV5-1 and TRBJ2-5; 9 positions match TRBD1. V was clipped by 4 bases and J by 4 bases; unmatched bases: 5. The CDR3 contains 14 residues. Per germline, CDR1 SGHRS and CDR2 YFSETQ.

This clone was observed a few times. The J gene is TRBJ1-3, the V gene TRBV6-5; 7 bases line up with TRBD1. This CDR3 region has 15 residues. V was clipped by 3 bases and J by 2 bases; unmatched bases: 4. The germline gives CDR1 MNHEY, CDR2 SVGAGI. This chain's CDR3 is CASSYQGGAGNTIYF. CDR3 DNA: TGTGCCAGCAGTTATCAAGGGGGCGCTGGAAACACCATATATTTT.

There are a few counts of this clone. The rearrangement joins TRBV2 to TRBJ2-5; 15 bases agree with TRBD2. The CDR3 length is 18 residues. V lost 5 bases, J lost 4 bases, and 11 bases stayed unmatched. CDR1 is SNHLY and CDR2 is FYNNEI in the germline V gene. The CDR3 loop reads CASSRPGLAGGQRETQYF. Here the CDR3 DNA reads TGTGCCAGCAGTCGCCCCGGACTAGCGGGGGGGCAGAGAGAGACCCAGTACTTC. Drawing the rest from reference TRBV2 and TRBJ2-5, the complete variable domain is EPEVTQTPSHQVTQMGQEVILRCVPISNHLYFYWYRQILGQKVEFLVSFYNNEISEKSEIFDDQFSVERPDGSNFTLKIRSTKLEDSAMYFCASSRPGLAGGQRETQYFGPGTRLLVL.

The rearrangement joins TRBV24-1 to TRBJ2-5, with TRBD2 matching over 8 bases. The CDR3 has 14 residues. Germline V gene lookup returns CDR1 KGHDR and CDR2 SFDVKD. V shed 10 bases and J 2 bases; nucleotides not matched to a gene: 8. The CDR3 here is CATQEVAGQETQYF. DNA of the CDR3: TGTGCCACTCAGGAGGTAGCGGGACAAGAGACCCAGTACTTC.